This T cell receptor (beta chain) was observed in a study of cytomegalovirus exposure and HLA in healthy donors. CDR1 is SGHNT, CDR2 YYREEE, per germline (reference sequence). The V and J ends lost 2 bases and 3 bases, in that order; junction bases with no gene match: 8. The CDR3 length is 17 residues. Study conclusions and caveats: The study dropped some indistinguishable V segments, TRBV6-2 and TRBV6-3 among them. Later analysis identified about 18,000 TCR beta sequences associated with HLA alleles, using a false discovery rate threshold of 0.05. An observed cluster of highly shared sequence variants was recorded as a likely sequencing artifact.

Primers included in the PCR were 60 Vbeta and 13 Jbeta primers. Profiling relied on immunoSEQ multiplex PCR, and the TCRdb table lists in-frame clones only, not all of them. The sample records some 180,000 clones, roughly nine tenths being singletons. The sample holds one count of this clone. No antigen is known for it. The chain recombines TRBV5-4 with TRBJ2-2; 9 bases are a match to TRBD1. Sequenced input: PBMCs. This clonotype originated in a girl less than two years old in good health and CMV-seronegative. The DNA for the CDR3 is TGTGCCAGCAGCTTCAACAGGGGGCAGGGGTACACCGGGGAGCTGTTTTTT. Translated, it gives CASSFNRGQGYTGELFF.